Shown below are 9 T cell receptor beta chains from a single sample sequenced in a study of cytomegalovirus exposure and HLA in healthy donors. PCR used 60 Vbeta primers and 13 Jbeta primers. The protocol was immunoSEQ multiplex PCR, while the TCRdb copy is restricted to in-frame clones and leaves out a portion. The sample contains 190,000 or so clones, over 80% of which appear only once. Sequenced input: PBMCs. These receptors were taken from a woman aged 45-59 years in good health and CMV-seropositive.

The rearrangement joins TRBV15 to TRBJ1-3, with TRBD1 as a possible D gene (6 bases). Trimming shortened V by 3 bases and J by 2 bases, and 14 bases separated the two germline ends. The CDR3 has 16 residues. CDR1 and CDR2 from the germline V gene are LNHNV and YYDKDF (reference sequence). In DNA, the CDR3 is TGTGCCACCAGCAGGGCGCAGGGGTCTCCTGGAAACACCATATATTTT. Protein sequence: CATSRAQGSPGNTIYF. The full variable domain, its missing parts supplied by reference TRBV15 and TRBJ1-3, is DAMVIQNPRYQVTQFGKPVTLSCSQTLNHNVMYWYQQKSSQAPKLLFHYYDKDFNNEADTPDNFQSRRPNTSFCFLDIRSPGLGDTAMYLCATSRAQGSPGNTIYFGEGSWLTVV.

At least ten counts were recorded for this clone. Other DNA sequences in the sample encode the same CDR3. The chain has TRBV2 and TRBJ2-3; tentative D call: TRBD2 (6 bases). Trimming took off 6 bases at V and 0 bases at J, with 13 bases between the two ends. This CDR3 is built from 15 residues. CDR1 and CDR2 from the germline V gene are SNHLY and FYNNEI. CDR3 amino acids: CASSPGTSSTDTQYF. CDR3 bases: TGTGCCAGCAGCCCCGGGACTTCTAGCACAGATACGCAGTATTTT.

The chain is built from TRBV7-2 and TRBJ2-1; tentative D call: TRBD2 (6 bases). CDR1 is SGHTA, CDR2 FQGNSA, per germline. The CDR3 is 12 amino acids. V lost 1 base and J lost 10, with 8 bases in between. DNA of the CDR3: TGTGCCAGCAGCTTAGTGAGCGGGGAGCAGTTCTTC. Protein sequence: CASSLVSGEQFF. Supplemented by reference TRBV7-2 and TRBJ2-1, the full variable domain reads GAGVSQSPSNKVTEKGKDVELRCDPISGHTALYWYRQSLGQGLEFLIYFQGNSAPDKSGLPSDRFSAERTGGSVSTLTIQRTQQEDSAVYLCASSLVSGEQFFGPGTRLTVL.

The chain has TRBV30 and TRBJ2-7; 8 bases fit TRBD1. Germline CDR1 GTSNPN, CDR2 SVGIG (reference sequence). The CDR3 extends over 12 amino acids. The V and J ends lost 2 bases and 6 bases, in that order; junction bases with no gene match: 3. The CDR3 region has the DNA TGTGCCTGGAGTCTGACAGGGGCCGAGCAGTACTTC. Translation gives CAWSLTGAEQYF.

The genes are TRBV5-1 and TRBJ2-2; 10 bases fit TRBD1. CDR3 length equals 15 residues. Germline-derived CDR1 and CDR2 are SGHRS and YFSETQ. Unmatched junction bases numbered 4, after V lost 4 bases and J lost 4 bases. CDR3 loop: CASSTGTGVTGELFF. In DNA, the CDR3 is TGCGCCAGCAGCACCGGGACAGGGGTCACCGGGGAGCTGTTTTTT. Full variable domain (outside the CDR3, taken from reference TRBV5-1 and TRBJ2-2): KAGVTQTPRYLIKTRGQQVTLSCSPISGHRSVSWYQQTPGQGLQFLFEYFSETQRNKGNFPGRFSGRQFSNSRSEMNVSTLELGDSALYLCASSTGTGVTGELFFGEGSRLTVL.

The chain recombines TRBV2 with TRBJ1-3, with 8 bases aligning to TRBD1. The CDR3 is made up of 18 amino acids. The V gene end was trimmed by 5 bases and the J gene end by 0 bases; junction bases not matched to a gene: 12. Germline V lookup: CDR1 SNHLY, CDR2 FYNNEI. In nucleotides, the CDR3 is TGTGCCAGCAGTACCGACCGGGACAGGTTCGACTCTGGAAACACCATATATTTT. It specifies CASSTDRDRFDSGNTIYF.

The CDR3 reads CASPDDRVEKLFF. CDR3 DNA sequence: TGTGCCAGTCCCGACGACAGGGTTGAAAAACTGTTTTTT. This chain uses TRBV19 with TRBJ1-4, with 7 bases aligning to TRBD1. The CDR3 runs to 13 residues. Germline loops: CDR1 LNHDA, CDR2 SQIVND (reference sequence). Losses at the gene ends were 8 bases for V and 7 bases for J; bases not matched to a gene: 7.

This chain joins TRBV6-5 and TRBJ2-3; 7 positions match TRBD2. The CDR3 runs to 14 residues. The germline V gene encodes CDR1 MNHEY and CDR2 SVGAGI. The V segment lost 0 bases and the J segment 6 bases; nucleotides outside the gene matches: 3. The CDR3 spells CASSYSSGGDTQYF. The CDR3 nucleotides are TGTGCCAGCAGTTACTCGTCCGGGGGGGATACGCAGTATTTT.

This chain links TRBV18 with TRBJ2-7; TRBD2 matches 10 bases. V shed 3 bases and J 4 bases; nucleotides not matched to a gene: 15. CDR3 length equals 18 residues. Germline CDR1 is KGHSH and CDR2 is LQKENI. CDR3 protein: CASSPQPGLAPRLYEQYF. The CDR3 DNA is TGTGCCAGCTCACCGCAACCGGGACTAGCGCCACGACTTTACGAGCAGTACTTC.